The present T cell receptor (beta chain) was sequenced within a study of blood T cell repertoires in COVID-19. Trimming stripped 2 bases from V and 5 bases from J, with 12 bases between. Germline assignment: CDR1 MNHEY and CDR2 SMNVEV (reference sequence). CDR3 length: 15 residues. Sequenced by immunoSEQ multiplex PCR; TCRdb stores in-frame clones only, minus some. The table shows 100,000 to 150,000 clones, with about 89% occurring only once. The rearrangement joins TRBV27 to TRBJ1-4, with D possibly TRBD1 on 5 matching bases. The origin of this receptor is a man aged 55 to 70 with COVID-19, enrolled during active disease. The source material was peripheral blood. The CDR3 sequence is CASSLRRGLNEKLFF. The DNA for the CDR3 is TGTGCCAGCAGTTTAAGGAGGGGTTTAAATGAAAAACTGTTTTTT.